The 28 T cell receptor beta chains in this list originate from one sample, sequenced in a study of blood T cell repertoires in COVID-19. Repertoires were generated with immunoSEQ multiplex PCR, while TCRdb's copy carries only in-frame clones and drops some. The sample has 63,000 or so clones; 89% are singletons. Sequencing was performed on peripheral blood. The receptors stem from a man aged 60 to 75 with acute or convalescent COVID-19.

The rearrangement joins TRBV5-1 to TRBJ2-7, with a possible D match to TRBD2 (5 bases). The CDR3 is 14 amino acids. Germline loops: CDR1 SGHRS, CDR2 YFSETQ. V was pared by 0 bases and J by 7 bases, with 14 bases between. CDR3 nucleotide sequence: TGCGCCAGCAGCTTGGTACCGGAGCCGGGGGAGCAGTACTTC. It is translated as CASSLVPEPGEQYF.

This clone has just a few counts. V gene TRBV19 combines with J gene TRBJ1-5, with D tentatively TRBD1 (5 bases). V was cut by 1 base and J by 2 bases, with 12 bases left in between. CDR1 and CDR2 (germline): LNHDA, SQIVND (reference sequence). The CDR3 is made up of 16 amino acids. The DNA of the CDR3 is TGTGCCAGTAGTATAGTATCCCAAGGGGGCAATCAGCCCCAGCATTTT. Amino acids: CASSIVSQGGNQPQHF.

This clone is a singleton in its sample. This rearrangement joins TRBV29-1 to TRBJ2-1; possibly TRBD2 for D (6 bases). V shed 6 bases and J shed 8 bases, with 14 bases lying between them. The CDR3 totals 12 residues. Germline V gene lookup returns CDR1 SQVTM and CDR2 ANQGSEA. The CDR3 DNA reads TGCAGCGTAAGGGACGGGAGAGATGAGCAGTTCTTC. Translating it yields CSVRDGRDEQFF.

The chain employs TRBV12-5 and TRBJ2-1; 8 bases are shared with TRBD2. V gave up 5 bases and J gave up 0 bases; unmatched junction bases: 15. This CDR3 is 19 amino acids long. Germline V gene sequence: CDR1 LGHNT, CDR2 FRNRAP. For the CDR3, the DNA is TGTGCTAGTGGTCCTCGCCGAGGTAGCGGGGATAGCTCCTACAATGAGCAGTTCTTC. It translates to CASGPRRGSGDSSYNEQFF. The variable domain in full, with the rest retrieved from reference TRBV12-5 and TRBJ2-1, is DARVTQTPRHKVTEMGQEVTMRCQPILGHNTVFWYRQTMMQGLELLAYFRNRAPLDDSGMPKDRFSAEMPDATLATLKIQPSEPRDSAVYFCASGPRRGSGDSSYNEQFFGPGTRLTVL.

This clone was counted once. The chain carries TRBV5-1 and TRBJ2-1, with D maybe TRBD1 (6 bases). The CDR3 extends over 13 amino acids. Between the trimmed V and J ends, which lost 4 bases and 6 bases, there was a span of 11 bases. From germline, CDR1 is SGHRS and CDR2 YFSETQ. For the CDR3, the DNA is TGCGCCAGCAGCCTGGACAGCTCCAATGAGCAGTTCTTC. Amino acid sequence: CASSLDSSNEQFF.

This chain connects TRBV29-1 to TRBJ1-6; TRBD1 is a possible D gene (5 bases). Germline values: CDR1 SQVTM, CDR2 ANQGSEA. V was shortened by 4 bases and J by 7 bases, with 14 bases between the two germline ends. The CDR3 totals 14 residues. The CDR3 reads CSVGDVGANSPLHF. The DNA for the CDR3 is TGCAGCGTTGGCGATGTAGGGGCGAATTCACCCCTCCACTTT.

The rearrangement joins TRBV2 to TRBJ2-7; 8 nucleotides match TRBD1. The CDR3 extends over 15 amino acids. After removal of 3 bases from V and 2 bases from J, the junction contained 6 bases not matched to a gene. Germline V lookup: CDR1 SNHLY, CDR2 FYNNEI. Written as DNA, the CDR3 is TGTGCCAGCAGTGATTTATGGACAGGGCCCTACGAGCAGTACTTC. Translated, it gives CASSDLWTGPYEQYF.

This CDR3 reads CASSSGLASLYEQYF. The CDR3 region has the DNA TGCGCCAGCAGCTCGGGACTAGCGTCACTTTACGAGCAGTACTTC. The chain couples TRBV5-1 to TRBJ2-7; 10 bases align to TRBD2. CDR3 length: 15 amino acids. The germline gives CDR1 SGHRS, CDR2 YFSETQ. The V and J ends lost 3 bases and 4 bases, in that order; junction bases with no gene match: 7.

This clone has just one count. The gene calls are TRBV19 and TRBJ1-1, with D unresolved. Germline V gives CDR1 LNHDA, CDR2 SQIVND (reference sequence). Between the trimmed V and J ends, which lost 5 bases and 3 bases, there was a span of 4 bases. CDR3 size: 11 residues. CDR3 sequence: CASSLDTEAFF. The DNA of the CDR3 is TGTGCCAGTAGTCTTGACACTGAAGCTTTCTTT. The full variable domain, with the rest looked up from reference TRBV19 and TRBJ1-1, is DGGITQSPKYLFRKEGQNVTLSCEQNLNHDAMYWYRQDPGQGLRLIYYSQIVNDFQKGDIAEGYSVSREKKESFPLTVTSAQKNPTAFYLCASSLDTEAFFGQGTRLTVV.

The chain combines TRBV5-6 with TRBJ1-2, with D perhaps TRBD1 (5 bases). CDR3 size: 13 residues. The ends were cut back, 1 base at V and 5 bases at J, with 9 bases in the middle. Germline V gene data show CDR1 as SGHDT and CDR2 as YYEEEE. DNA of the CDR3: TGTGCCAGCAGCTTGACAGGAACATATGGCTACACCTTC. Protein: CASSLTGTYGYTF.

This chain uses TRBV3-1 (or the pseudogene TRBV3-2) with TRBJ1-1; D is uncertain. CDR1 LGHDT and CDR2 YNNKEL come from the germline V gene (reference sequence). The CDR3 has 13 residues. Trimming took 4 bases from V and 3 from J, leaving 9 bases between them. The CDR3 reads CASSRRIDTEAFF. DNA of the CDR3: TGTGCCAGCAGCCGAAGAATAGACACTGAAGCTTTCTTT.

The chain uses TRBV6-6 and TRBJ1-6, with 9 bases aligning to TRBD1. CDR3 length: 20 amino acids. Looked up from germline, CDR1 is MNHNY and CDR2 is SVGAGI (reference sequence). After removal of 5 bases from V and 0 bases from J, the junction contained 14 bases not matched to a gene. This CDR3 reads CASSLTGGAYSSSYNSPLHF. The CDR3, as DNA: TGTGCCAGCAGTCTAACAGGGGGCGCTTATTCTAGCTCCTATAATTCACCCCTCCACTTT.

This clone came up once. This rearrangement joins TRBV10-2 to TRBJ1-3; D ambiguous. V lost 3 bases to trimming and J lost 0 bases, with 12 bases between them. CDR3 length: 16 amino acids. Germline CDR1 is WSHSY and CDR2 is SAAADI. This CDR3 reads CASSDVAFLSGNTIYF. The DNA of the CDR3 is TGCGCCAGCAGTGACGTGGCCTTTCTCTCTGGAAACACCATATATTTT.

The chain combines TRBV19 with TRBJ1-1, with D possibly being TRBD1 (5 bases). V dropped 9 bases and J dropped 1 base, with 9 bases sitting between them. Germline V gives CDR1 LNHDA, CDR2 SQIVND (reference sequence). CDR3 length equals 12 residues. CDR3 loop: CASATANTEAFF. The CDR3, as DNA: TGTGCCAGCGCGACAGCGAACACTGAAGCTTTCTTT.

This clone was counted only a few times. This sequence joins TRBV9 and TRBJ2-7, with 11 positions matching TRBD2. The CDR3 is 16 amino acids. The germline gives CDR1 SGDLS, CDR2 YYNGEE. Trimming removed 5 bases from V and 2 bases from J; junction bases left unmatched: 9. For the CDR3, the DNA is TGTGCCAGCAGTCCTCGGGATAGCGGGGGGGCCTACGAGCAGTACTTC. It translates to CASSPRDSGGAYEQYF. Based on the CDR3 plus reference TRBV9 and TRBJ2-7, the full variable domain is DSGVTQTPKHLITATGQRVTLRCSPRSGDLSVYWYQQSLDQGLQFLIQYYNGEERAKGNILERFSAQQFPDLHSELNLSSLELGDSALYFCASSPRDSGGAYEQYFGPGTRLTVT.

The V gene is TRBV7-8, the J gene TRBJ2-3; 16 nucleotides match TRBD2. The CDR3 has 21 amino acids. With V trimmed by 3 bases and J by 0 bases, 12 bases remained unmatched. Per the germline V gene, CDR1 is SGHVS and CDR2 is FQNEAQ. CDR3 in amino acids: CASSLPGLAGGPSTSTDTQYF. In DNA, the CDR3 is TGTGCCAGCAGCTTGCCGGGACTAGCGGGGGGGCCTAGTACTAGCACAGATACGCAGTATTTT.

This chain links TRBV11-2 with TRBJ2-2, with TRBD1 matching 9 bases. In germline, CDR1 is SGHAT, CDR2 FQNNGV. Trimming took 6 bases from V and 6 from J; bases not matched to a gene: 11. The CDR3 totals 16 residues. The CDR3 nucleotides read TGTGCCAGCAGGGCACCGGGACAGGGAGTCGCCGGGGAGCTGTTTTTT. It encodes CASRAPGQGVAGELFF.

The genes are TRBV28 and TRBJ2-7; 8 bases align to TRBD1. V was clipped by 5 bases and J by 3 bases; unmatched bases: 12. CDR3 length equals 16 residues. The V gene's germline CDR1 is MDHEN and CDR2 SYDVKM. The CDR3 reads CASSASGTGDFYEQYF. The CDR3 nucleotides are TGTGCCAGCAGTGCATCCGGGACAGGTGATTTCTACGAGCAGTACTTC.

This clone has a handful of counts. V gene TRBV5-6 combines with J gene TRBJ1-6; 9 nucleotides agree with TRBD1. This CDR3 has 16 amino acids. CDR1 is SGHDT, CDR2 YYEEEE, per germline. V gave up 0 bases and J gave up 7 bases; unmatched junction bases: 5. The CDR3 DNA reads as TGTGCCAGCAGCTTGGGGACAGGGGATGAGAATTCACCCCTCCACTTT. Residues: CASSLGTGDENSPLHF.

The chain links TRBV4-1 to TRBJ2-4; 10 nucleotides agree with TRBD1. V dropped 1 base and J dropped 6; count of bases not matched to a gene: 15. The CDR3 loop spans 19 amino acids. Germline CDR1 is MGHRA and CDR2 is YSYEKL. CDR3 nucleotides: TGCGCCAGCAGCCAAGGAGGACTACGGACAGGGGGGGCTGGAAACATTCAGTACTTC. This codes for CASSQGGLRTGGAGNIQYF.

This rearrangement joins TRBV5-6 to TRBJ2-1; tentatively, D is TRBD1 (6 bases). The CDR3 length is 14 residues. Germline V gene lookup returns CDR1 SGHDT and CDR2 YYEEEE. V was shortened by 4 bases and J by 5 bases, with 13 bases between the two germline ends. CDR3 in amino acids: CASSPWDTNNEQFF. Written as DNA, the CDR3 is TGTGCCAGCAGCCCGTGGGACACAAACAATGAGCAGTTCTTC.

The chain recombines TRBV9 with TRBJ1-1; D is uncertain. Germline V gene data show CDR1 as SGDLS and CDR2 as YYNGEE. V lost 3 bases and J 1 base, leaving 10 bases between the germline ends. This CDR3 is 14 amino acids long. CDR3 residues: CASSALGGNTEAFF. The DNA for the CDR3 is TGTGCCAGCAGCGCCCTAGGAGGGAACACTGAAGCTTTCTTT.

The chain joins TRBV5-6 to TRBJ1-1, with D maybe TRBD1 (5 bases). Trimming removed 2 bases from V and 5 bases from J, with 10 bases in between. The CDR3 covers 13 residues. Germline lookup yields CDR1 SGHDT and CDR2 YYEEEE. The CDR3 coding sequence is TGTGCCAGCAGCTTTCTGGGGGGGACTGAAGCTTTCTTT. Amino acid sequence: CASSFLGGTEAFF.

The J gene is TRBJ1-2, the V gene TRBV30; 10 bases agree with TRBD1. The germline V gene encodes CDR1 GTSNPN and CDR2 SVGIG (reference sequence). This CDR3 spans 16 amino acids. The trim removed 2 bases at V and 5 bases at J, leaving 11 bases unmatched. CDR3 loop: CAWSPGTGARAYGYTF. CDR3 nucleotide sequence: TGTGCCTGGAGTCCTGGGACAGGGGCGCGGGCTTATGGCTACACCTTC.

The CDR3 sequence is CATRQSYEQYF. For the CDR3, the DNA is TGTGCCACCAGACAGAGCTACGAGCAGTACTTC. V is TRBV2 and J is TRBJ2-7; possibly TRBD1 for D (5 bases). V lost 10 bases to trimming and J lost 3 bases, with 10 bases between them. The CDR3 extends over 11 amino acids. Per the germline V gene, CDR1 is SNHLY and CDR2 is FYNNEI.

The chain is built from TRBV12-3 or TRBV12-4 and TRBJ2-3; D is unresolved. The CDR3 totals 13 residues. Trimming removed 6 bases at V and 3 bases at J, with 10 bases between. The CDR3 DNA sequence: TGTGCCAGCAGCGTCCAGGCGACAGATACGCAGTATTTT. This translates into CASSVQATDTQYF.

In DNA form, the CDR3 reads TGTGCCAGCGGGCTTCCAGTCACTGAAGCTTTCTTT. This translates into CASGLPVTEAFF. The chain employs TRBV28 and TRBJ1-1; D call uncertain. The CDR3 covers 12 residues. From germline, CDR1 is MDHEN and CDR2 SYDVKM. Trimming took 8 bases from V and 4 from J, leaving 11 bases between them.

The V and J genes are TRBV29-1 and TRBJ1-3, with D unclear. This CDR3 is built from 16 residues. Germline assignment: CDR1 SQVTM and CDR2 ANQGSEA. The V end lost 0 bases, the J end lost 0 bases, and 12 bases lay between the germline ends. As DNA, the CDR3 is TGCAGCGTTGAAGAGCAGACGGGTATCTCTGGAAACACCATATATTTT. Translating gives CSVEEQTGISGNTIYF.